Sequencing of this TCR beta chain was carried out in a study of blood T cells in healthy people across ages. A J-beta primer mix and a sample-barcoded 5' primer were used in a second PCR of roughly 6 to 11 cycles. Unique molecular identifiers of 12 random nucleotides labeled each cDNA. Samples each returned at least 3 million CDR3-containing paired-end reads. TCRdb re-analysed the 5' RACE reads in MiXCR, keeping a single row per CDR3 protein. The sample shows some 900,000 distinct CDR3 sequences, 29% of them seen only once. Each donor gave roughly 9.2 milliliters of peripheral blood. Trimming removed 7 bases at V and 0 bases at J, with 19 bases between. This CDR3 has 17 amino acids. Germline V gives CDR1 GTSNPN, CDR2 SVGIG (reference sequence).

Sequencing was done on a sample of blood. This TCR came from a woman aged 80 or over in good health. The rearrangement joins TRBV30 to TRBJ2-6, with D possibly TRBD1 on 6 matching bases. The CDR3 DNA reads as TGTGCCTCAGGGGTGGCCCGAACCAGCTCTGGGGCCAACGTCCTGACTTTC. This codes for CASGVARTSSGANVLTF. The variable domain in full, with the rest retrieved from reference TRBV30 and TRBJ2-6, is SQTIHQWPATLVQPVGSPLSLECTVEGTSNPNLYWYRQAAGRGLQLLFYSVGIGQISSEVPQNLSASRPQDRQFILSSKKLLLSDSGFYLCASGVARTSSGANVLTFGAGSRLTVL.